This T cell receptor beta chain was captured in a study of blood T cells in healthy people across ages. The CDR3 is 11 residues long. With a J-beta primer mix and a sample-barcoded 5' primer, a second PCR ran 7 to 11 cycles. TCRdb re-derived calls from the 5' RACE reads in MiXCR, one entry per CDR3 protein. The table records over 500,000 distinct CDR3 sequences, roughly half of them present only once. This clonotype has ten or more counts. This sequence was found in a woman over 75 in good health. Sample: blood. V is TRBV12-3 or TRBV12-4 and J is TRBJ2-3, with D possibly being TRBD2 (5 bases). The DNA end is a closer match to TRBJ2-5, so the J assignment may be wrong. CDR3 bases: TGTGCCAGCAGCCGCGCGGGGACCCAGTACTTC. As protein: CASSRAGTQYF.